This T cell receptor beta chain was retrieved from a study of shared clonotypes between healthy human individuals. Study context: Donor ages ranged 18 to 49 years: a couple of women, a few men.

Germline V gene lookup returns CDR1 SEHNR and CDR2 FQNEAQ (reference sequence). The CDR3 length is 16 residues. V lost 4 bases, J lost 0 bases, and 12 bases lay in between. CD45RA-negative memory and CD45RA+ naive subsets were split from the CD4+ cells. The study, taken as a whole, reports: Between a handful of donors, naive CD4 clonotypes were shared at a level of about 5%.

TCRdb keeps only in-frame clones here, not all; method: immunoSEQ multiplex PCR. Found here are under 2,500,000 clones, 90% to 96% of them singletons; the top ten hold 0.1% to 0.15%. About this clone: Its antigen is currently unknown.

This chain joins TRBV7-9 and TRBJ2-2; D not certain. This sequence was found in a man aged 18 to 29 in good health. Sequenced input: naive CD4+ T cells sorted from blood. Subset of the sample: CD45RA+ positively selected. CDR3 nucleotides: TGTGCCAGCAGCTCTTTGACACCCTCGAACACCGGGGAGCTGTTTTTT. Protein sequence: CASSSLTPSNTGELFF.